The source of this T cell receptor (beta chain) is a study of spatial heterogeneity in lung cancer (dated by TCRdb to the late 2010s). For the study in its entirety: Samples were obtained from 72 patients with early-stage, untreated non-small cell lung cancer from the lung TRACERx cohort. Follow-up PBMC samples were sequenced whenever the samples were available, and the median time to follow-up was roughly 2 years after resection. Beta-chain transcripts were consistently detected in greater numbers than alpha-chain transcripts, which likely reflects a higher abundance of beta-chain transcripts. In the raw uncorrected reads, each unique combination of TCR and UMI appeared on average more than ten times. TCR alpha and beta repertoires were quantitatively compared across multiple tumor regions, matched nontumor lung and blood in non-small cell lung cancer. Nonsynonymous mutation counts, determined by whole-exome sequencing of tumor tissue, were related to features of the TCR repertoire. Both alpha and beta chains were TCR-sequenced in approximately 220 tumor regions, approximately 68 matched nontumor lung samples and 45 to 60 PBMC samples obtained at surgery.

In regard to this clonotype: Its antigen remains unidentified. No qualities accompany the bases; no much larger clone lies one base away.

Reading the germline V gene gives CDR1 SGHVS and CDR2 FNYEAQ. Reading from cysteine to phenylalanine, the CDR3 counts 15 amino acids. CDR3 DNA is the only sequence kept; it has 45 bases, read in frame from the first base. V loses 5 bases, J loses 6 bases, and the germline ends lie 20 bases apart. Receptors were amplified or captured by 5' RACE. The reads were generated on a NextSeq 500. The TCR library protocol attached a unique molecular identifier to each TCR cDNA molecule to allow correction of PCR and sequencing errors. As for how the authors treated the data: TCR identification, UMI-based error correction and CDR3 extraction were all carried out with Decombinator tools. TCRs above a frequency of 2 per 1,000, corresponding to the top 1% of the tumor frequency distribution, were defined as expanded. Rényi diversity was computed with the R vegan package after subsampling each repertoire 100 times to 5,000 TCRs. CDR3 similarity networks were built from amino acid triplet string-kernel similarity, with CDR3s being connected when pairwise similarity was above 0.82. The public reads were quality trimmed at Q25 with fastp and then assembled into clones with MiXCR by TCRdb, keeping productive beta chains. CDR3 protein sequences are deduplicated, and each keeps its most common genes and DNA. What appears here as the V and J calls and clone size reflects TCRdb's work, not the paper's. The table for this sample lists about 52,000 distinct CDR3 sequences; about 7.4% of them were counted only once. The leading ten clones occupy around 35% of the sample.

The sample's time point label is to be understood as: blood at routine non-recurrence follow-up after resection. Without any cell sorting, TCR sequencing was performed on whole RNA extracted either from tumor and nontumor lung tissue or from cryopreserved PBMC samples. Only patients with enough RNA available from two or more tumor regions were chosen for TCR sequencing. The full study reports these points: Ubiquitous expanded tumor TCRs were detected in blood more often at tumor resection than at routine follow-up. Confirming at a functional level the hypothesis that regional TCRs recognize regional mutations was considered to require additional single-cell paired TCR alpha and beta sequencing. Comparisons of baseline and follow-up blood repertoires included only around 15 patients.

The chain is made from TRBV7-6 and TRBJ2-7; the D gene assignment is ambiguous. The receptor was derived from a female donor with early-stage non-small cell lung cancer. This specimen consisted of PBMCs, obtained at follow-up. This receptor carries the CDR3 CASSLILERISEQYF. The nucleotide sequence is given as TGTGCCAGCAGCCTAATTCTGGAGAGGATTTCCGAGCAGTACTTC. Reference TRBV7-6 and TRBJ2-7 proteins supply the regions before and after the CDR3; the full variable domain is: GAGVSQSPRYKVTKRGQDVALRCDPISGHVSLYWYRQALGQGPEFLTYFNYEAQQDKSGLPNDRFSAERPEGSISTLTIQRTEQRDSAMYRCASSLILERISEQYFGPGTRLTVT.